This T cell receptor (beta chain) is from a study of cytomegalovirus exposure and HLA in healthy donors. Healthy individuals who donated bone marrow served as the donors. At sampling all donors were nominally healthy, likely with unrecorded immune exposures. Worth noting for this clone: The antigen is unknown.

The PCR had 60 Vbeta and 13 Jbeta primers. Produced via immunoSEQ multiplex PCR; TCRdb's table is partial and in-frame only. The table includes approximately 110,000 clones, approximately 84% detected once. V lost 1 base and J 6 bases, leaving 13 bases between the germline ends. The CDR3 is 15 residues long. The germline V gene has CDR1 SNHLY and CDR2 FYNNEI. Study findings and constraints: Sequencing likely caused a cluster of highly shared sequence variants. When a later analysis was performed, an Asian-associated ancestry cluster reportedly had fewer N-insertions than the roughly 730-donor mean.

The genes are TRBV2 and TRBJ1-5, with D possibly TRBD1 on 5 matching bases. This clonotype was obtained from a male donor in good health and CMV-seronegative. The sequenced material came from PBMCs. The CDR3 is CASSEGLRARQPQHF. The CDR3 DNA reads as TGTGCCAGCAGTGAAGGGCTCAGGGCGCGTCAGCCCCAGCATTTT.